This T cell receptor (beta chain) was recorded in a study of tumor-infiltrating lymphocytes in localized non-small cell lung cancer. About the research overall: Tumor tissue and non-adjacent uninvolved lung came from each patient. Points from the study as a whole: TCRbeta sequencing showed higher T cell infiltration in tumors than uninvolved lung. Different pieces of the same tissue were used for each assay.

Sequencing used immunoSEQ multiplex PCR; TCRdb keeps in-frame clones, though not all of them. The sample records 11,000 or so clones, roughly 66% being singletons. Points on this clone: Its antigen is not identified.

The CDR3 totals 11 residues. V was shortened by 5 bases and J by 7 bases, with 5 bases between the two germline ends. Germline CDR1 reads MNHNS; CDR2 reads SASEGT. The receptor was derived from a human donor with non-small cell lung cancer. The chain employs TRBV6-1 and TRBJ1-4; no definite D call. The sample was uninvolved lung tissue not adjacent to the tumor. CDR3 DNA: TGTGCCAGCAGTCATGCTGAAAAACTGTTTTTT. It codes for CASSHAEKLFF.